These 30 T cell receptor beta chains originate from one sample sequenced in a study of human T cells and chemical hapten exposure. Time point meaning: healthy volunteer bleed at 6 weeks. Before extraction, the whole blood was not fractionated, and total RNA was taken from it. MiXCR, applied by TCRdb to the RACE reads, yields one record per CDR3 protein. The repertoire holds over 35,000 distinct CDR3 sequences, with about 3.5% as singletons. Sequences were obtained from whole blood. The receptors stem from a human donor in good health. Some clones in this sample may be carry-over from other donors' samples.

At least ten counts were recorded for this clonotype. The chain joins TRBV29-1 to TRBJ2-5; the D call may be TRBD1 or TRBD2 (5 bases each). The CDR3 totals 16 residues. V was clipped by 1 base and J by 5 bases, with 20 bases between them. Germline V CDR1 and CDR2: SQVTM, ANQGSEA. The chain's CDR3 is CSVEGPRGVALETQYF. In DNA form, the CDR3 reads TGCAGCGTTGAAGGCCCCCGAGGGGTTGCGCTGGAGACCCAGTACTTC.

In its sample, this clonotype was seen many times. The rearrangement joins TRBV6-1 to TRBJ1-5; 7 nucleotides line up with TRBD1. Germline values: CDR1 MNHNS, CDR2 SASEGT. This CDR3 contains 15 residues. After removal of 4 bases from V and 5 bases from J, the junction contained 8 bases not matched to a gene. The DNA of the CDR3 is TGTGCCAGCAGTGGAAGACAGGGTCTGGATCAGCCCCAGCATTTT. This translates into CASSGRQGLDQPQHF.

There are many counts of this clonotype. The J gene is TRBJ2-6, the V gene TRBV6-5; D is perhaps TRBD1 (5 bases). The V end lost 6 bases, the J end lost 0 bases, and 15 bases lay between the germline ends. CDR1 and CDR2 (germline): MNHEY, SVGAGI. The CDR3 sequence is 17 residues long. The CDR3 sequence: CASRKGATHSGANVLTF. DNA of the CDR3: TGTGCCAGCAGGAAAGGGGCGACCCACTCTGGGGCCAACGTCCTGACTTTC.

Notes on this clonotype: A single base separates this from a much larger clone, so it may be a read error. The chain recombines TRBV28 with TRBJ2-5; a weak D match, TRBD2 (6 bases). The assigned J gene may be wrong: the sequence end matches TRBJ2-1 better. The CDR3 is 17 residues long. Germline-derived CDR1 and CDR2 are MDHEN and SYDVKM. The CDR3: CASSLEGESLGQETQFF. The CDR3 DNA follows: TGTGCCAGCAGTTTGGAGGGAGAGTCACTCGGGCAAGAGACCCAGTTCTTC.

This clonotype was counted ten times or more. The rearrangement uses TRBV7-9 and TRBJ1-2; 7 nucleotides match TRBD1. This CDR3 region has 15 residues. Germline trimming cut 1 base from V and 5 bases from J; bases unmatched to any gene: 7. The germline gives CDR1 SEHNR, CDR2 FQNEAQ (reference sequence). The CDR3 DNA is TGTGCCAGCAGCTTAGGCCCTGGGACAGCTTATGGCTACACCTTC. Translated, it gives CASSLGPGTAYGYTF.

This clonotype was counted many times. The chain is built from TRBV4-2 and TRBJ2-1; 7 bases fit TRBD1. Trimming cost V 1 base and J 4 bases; bases outside gene matches: 4. This CDR3 has 15 residues. Per germline, CDR1 LGHNA and CDR2 YNFKEQ. CDR3 DNA sequence: TGTGCCAGCAGCCAAGGGGACAGAGATTACAATGAGCAGTTCTTC. Residues: CASSQGDRDYNEQFF.

The sample holds many counts of this clonotype. This chain uses TRBV7-8 with TRBJ2-4; tentatively, D is TRBD1 (6 bases). The length of the CDR3 is 16 residues. The germline V and J ends were trimmed by 5 bases and 9 bases, with 23 bases remaining between them. From germline, CDR1 is SGHVS and CDR2 FQNEAQ. CDR3: CASSQMEGTGPGIQYF. The DNA of the CDR3 is TGTGCCAGCAGCCAAATGGAAGGCACAGGGCCGGGCATTCAGTACTTC.

Ten or more counts support this clonotype. V usage is TRBV18 and J usage is TRBJ1-4; D is possibly TRBD1 (6 bases). Germline CDR1 is KGHSH and CDR2 is LQKENI. The CDR3 loop spans 15 amino acids. Trimming took off 6 bases at V and 4 bases at J, with 15 bases between the two ends. The DNA for the CDR3 is TGTGCCAGCTCCCTTAACAGGGACAATAATGAAAAACTGTTTTTT. This translates into CASSLNRDNNEKLFF.

This chain connects TRBV6-6 to TRBJ1-6; 7 bases line up with TRBD1. This CDR3 region has 14 residues. The germline V gene encodes CDR1 MNHNY and CDR2 SVGAGI (reference sequence). V lost 4 bases to trimming and J lost 3 bases; unmatched junction nucleotides: 0. The CDR3 nucleotides are TGTGCCAGCAGTTGGGACAGCTATAATTCACCCCTCCACTTT. Amino acids: CASSWDSYNSPLHF.

This clonotype was recorded at least ten times. This rearrangement joins TRBV12-3 or TRBV12-4 to TRBJ2-6, with a tentative D call TRBD2 (5 bases). Deletions cut 1 base from V and 4 bases from J, with 11 bases between. CDR3 length: 16 residues. CDR3 protein: CASSLGPGSGANVLTF. The CDR3 DNA follows: TGTGCCAGCAGTTTAGGCCCGGGGAGCGGGGCCAACGTCCTGACTTTC.

This clonotype was counted ten times or more. The V gene is TRBV6-6, the J gene TRBJ1-4, with D hard to call. Germline loops: CDR1 MNHNY, CDR2 SVGAGI (reference sequence). CDR3 size: 17 residues. With 0 bases removed from V and 0 bases from J, the gap between germline ends came to 11 bases. CDR3 sequence: CASSYSGGRTTNEKLFF. Written as DNA, the CDR3 is TGTGCCAGCAGTTACTCGGGAGGACGCACAACTAATGAAAAACTGTTTTTT.

This clonotype was seen repeatedly, ten times or more. The rearrangement joins TRBV5-1 to TRBJ1-3; a possible D gene is TRBD1 (6 bases). Trimming shortened V by 4 bases and J by 0 bases, and 17 bases separated the two germline ends. This CDR3 spans 17 amino acids. Germline V gives CDR1 SGHRS, CDR2 YFSETQ. CDR3 amino acids: CASSPDGGPSSGNTIYF. CDR3 in DNA: TGCGCCAGCAGCCCGGACGGGGGGCCGAGCTCTGGAAACACCATATATTTT.

This clonotype was seen ten or more times. The J gene is TRBJ1-2, the V gene TRBV20-1; TRBD1 is a possible D gene (6 bases). From germline, CDR1 is DFQATT and CDR2 SNEGSKA (reference sequence). This CDR3 comprises 14 residues. The V end lost 1 base, the J end lost 0 bases, and 9 bases lay between the germline ends. The CDR3 coding sequence is TGCAGTGCTAGAGTAACAGGGTCTAACTATGGCTACACCTTC. Its translation: CSARVTGSNYGYTF.

This clonotype appeared many times. This chain links TRBV28 with TRBJ2-1; D call uncertain. Trimming left V 4 bases short and J 7 bases short, with 14 bases between. Germline V gives CDR1 MDHEN, CDR2 SYDVKM. This CDR3 is built from 14 residues. CDR3 DNA sequence: TGTGCCAGCAGTTCACTCTATACGATAAATGAGCAGTTCTTC. This translates into CASSSLYTINEQFF.

This clonotype has at least ten counts. The chain uses TRBV5-5 and TRBJ1-1, with D perhaps TRBD1 (5 bases). The CDR3 runs to 15 residues. Per germline, CDR1 SGHKS and CDR2 YYEKEE (reference sequence). Trimming took 4 bases from V and 1 from J, leaving 14 bases between them. The CDR3 nucleotides read TGTGCCAGCAGCCCTGCGACAGCCCCGAACACTGAAGCTTTCTTT. It codes for CASSPATAPNTEAFF.

The CDR3 sequence is CASSLFRGSNYGYTF. The CDR3 bases are TGTGCCAGCAGTTTATTTCGGGGCTCTAACTATGGCTACACCTTC. This rearrangement joins TRBV28 to TRBJ1-2; the D gene is possibly TRBD1 (5 bases). CDR3 length: 15 amino acids. CDR1 is MDHEN, CDR2 SYDVKM, per germline. Trimming left V 1 base short and J 0 bases short, with 9 bases between.

There are a few counts of this clonotype. V is TRBV29-1 and J is TRBJ2-3; D is possibly TRBD1 (7 bases). Trimming pared 0 bases from V and 3 bases from J, leaving 13 bases between. CDR1 and CDR2 (germline): SQVTM, ANQGSEA. The CDR3 spans 15 residues. The CDR3 loop is CSVEDQAGGTDTQYF. CDR3 in DNA: TGCAGCGTTGAAGATCAAGCAGGGGGGACAGATACGCAGTATTTT.

This clonotype occurred many times. The chain has TRBV6-5 and TRBJ2-2; 8 bases fit TRBD1. This CDR3 contains 18 residues. J lost 5 bases, V lost 4 bases, and 15 bases had no gene match. CDR1 MNHEY and CDR2 SVGAGI come from the germline V gene. DNA for the CDR3: TGTGCCAGCAGTTCTCCCCGGGGCAGGGGGCAAGGGACCGGGGAGCTGTTTTTT. Residues: CASSSPRGRGQGTGELFF.

Ten or more counts support this clonotype. This sequence joins TRBV20-1 and TRBJ1-1; D unresolved. Germline V CDR1 and CDR2: DFQATT, SNEGSKA (reference sequence). V was cut by 6 bases and J by 0 bases, with 14 bases left in between. CDR3 length equals 14 residues. Here the CDR3 reads CSATSRRVNTEAFF. The CDR3, as DNA: TGCAGTGCCACCTCGCGTAGAGTGAACACTGAAGCTTTCTTT.

In its sample, this clonotype was seen many times. CDR3 protein: CASSLIGNTEAFF. In DNA form, the CDR3 reads TGTGCCAGCAGCTTAATAGGTAACACTGAAGCTTTCTTT. V is TRBV7-3 and J is TRBJ1-1; no clear D gene. Trimming removed 1 base from V and 2 bases from J, with 5 bases in between. The CDR3 totals 13 residues. Germline V gene sequence: CDR1 SGHTA, CDR2 FQGTGA.

This chain connects TRBV2 to TRBJ2-4; a possible D gene is TRBD2 (5 bases). The CDR3 is 15 residues long. Looked up from germline, CDR1 is SNHLY and CDR2 is FYNNEI. V was shortened by 8 bases and J by 0 bases, with 14 bases between the two germline ends. The CDR3 region is CASGGTFLAKNIQYF. The CDR3 nucleotides are TGTGCCAGCGGAGGAACATTCTTAGCCAAAAACATTCAGTACTTC.

This clonotype was recorded at least ten times. The gene calls are TRBV20-1 and TRBJ2-7; 12 positions match TRBD1. V lost 0 bases and J lost 3; bases outside the gene matches: 12. The CDR3 loop spans 18 amino acids. Germline assignment: CDR1 DFQATT and CDR2 SNEGSKA (reference sequence). The CDR3 DNA reads TGCAGTGCTAGAGAAAGAAACCGGGACAGGGGGCGTCTCTACGAGCAGTACTTC. As protein: CSARERNRDRGRLYEQYF.

Many counts were recorded for this clonotype. The chain links TRBV4-2 to TRBJ2-5, with D possibly matching TRBD2 (6 bases). Germline lookup yields CDR1 LGHNA and CDR2 YNFKEQ. Trimming pared 0 bases from V and 1 base from J, leaving 9 bases between. The CDR3 is made up of 15 amino acids. CDR3 region: CASSQETSSQETQYF. In nucleotides, the CDR3 is TGTGCCAGCAGCCAAGAAACTAGCAGCCAAGAGACCCAGTACTTC.

This clonotype occurred many times. For the CDR3, the DNA is TGCAGTGCAAGGACAGGGGGGAGTCAGTACGAGCAGTACTTC. Its translation: CSARTGGSQYEQYF. This rearrangement joins TRBV20-1 to TRBJ2-7; the match to TRBD1 covers 10 bases. With V trimmed by 6 bases and J by 4 bases, 9 bases remained unmatched. The CDR3 runs 14 residues. Germline V lookup: CDR1 DFQATT, CDR2 SNEGSKA (reference sequence).

Many counts were recorded for this clonotype. The chain links TRBV29-1 to TRBJ2-3; D is uncertain. Germline V gene data show CDR1 as SQVTM and CDR2 as ANQGSEA. The CDR3 is 15 amino acids. V was shortened by 2 bases and J by 0 bases, with 12 bases between the two germline ends. CDR3 in amino acids: CSVEPPAASTDTQYF. Here the CDR3 DNA reads TGCAGCGTTGAACCCCCGGCAGCTAGCACAGATACGCAGTATTTT.

In its sample, this clonotype was seen many times. The chain employs TRBV6-5 and TRBJ2-1, with 9 positions matching TRBD1. CDR1 and CDR2 from the germline V gene are MNHEY and SVGAGI. Trimming took 1 base from V and 0 from J; bases not matched to a gene: 7. There are 18 residues in the CDR3. The CDR3 spells CASSYLGQGISSYNEQFF. DNA for the CDR3: TGTGCCAGCAGTTACTTGGGACAGGGAATAAGCTCCTACAATGAGCAGTTCTTC.

This clonotype was counted at least ten times. CDR3 coding DNA: TGCAGTGCCACCGGGGGATTAAAAACGGGAGGCTACGAGCAGTACTTC. Translating it yields CSATGGLKTGGYEQYF. The chain combines TRBV20-1 with TRBJ2-7, with 7 nucleotides matching TRBD2. Trimming cost V 6 bases and J 3 bases; bases outside gene matches: 17. This CDR3 spans 16 amino acids. Per germline, CDR1 DFQATT and CDR2 SNEGSKA (reference sequence).

Here the CDR3 reads CASSPEGVSTEAFF. CDR3 coding DNA: TGTGCCAGCAGCCCCGAAGGGGTTTCCACTGAAGCTTTCTTT. The chain employs TRBV7-8 and TRBJ1-1, with D tentatively TRBD1 (5 bases). Germline-derived CDR1 and CDR2 are SGHVS and FQNEAQ. Trimming shortened V by 5 bases and J by 4 bases, and 14 bases separated the two germline ends. The CDR3 runs to 14 residues.

There are many counts of this clonotype. The chain carries TRBV6-5 and TRBJ2-3, with D unresolved. Trimming took off 6 bases at V and 1 base at J, with 17 bases between the two ends. CDR1 is MNHEY and CDR2 is SVGAGI in the germline V gene. The CDR3 contains 16 residues. The CDR3 bases are TGTGCCAGCAGCCGCCTCCCTGGCTGGGGCACAGATACGCAGTATTTT. It yields the protein CASSRLPGWGTDTQYF.

The sample holds many counts of this clonotype. The chain combines TRBV20-1 with TRBJ1-5; D remains ambiguous. Deletions cut 1 base from V and 3 bases from J, with 10 bases between. The CDR3 consists of 14 residues. The germline gives CDR1 DFQATT, CDR2 SNEGSKA (reference sequence). The CDR3 sequence: CSARAGNSNQPQHF. DNA for the CDR3: TGCAGTGCTAGAGCGGGGAACTCCAATCAGCCCCAGCATTTT.